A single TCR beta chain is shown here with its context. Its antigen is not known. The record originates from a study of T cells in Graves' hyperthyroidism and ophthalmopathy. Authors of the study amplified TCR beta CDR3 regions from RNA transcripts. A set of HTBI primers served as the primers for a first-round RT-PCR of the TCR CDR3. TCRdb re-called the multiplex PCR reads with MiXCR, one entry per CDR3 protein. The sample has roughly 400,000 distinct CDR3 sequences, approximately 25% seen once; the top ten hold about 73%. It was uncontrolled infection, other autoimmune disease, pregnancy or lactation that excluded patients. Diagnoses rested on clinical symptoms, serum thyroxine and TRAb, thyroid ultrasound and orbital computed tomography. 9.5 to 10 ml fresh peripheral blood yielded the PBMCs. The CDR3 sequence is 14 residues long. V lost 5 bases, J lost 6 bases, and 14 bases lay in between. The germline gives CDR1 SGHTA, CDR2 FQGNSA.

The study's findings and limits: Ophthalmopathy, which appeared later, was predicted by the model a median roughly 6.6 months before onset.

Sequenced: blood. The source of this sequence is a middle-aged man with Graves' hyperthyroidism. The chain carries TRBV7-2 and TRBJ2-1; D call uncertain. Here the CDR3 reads CASSPPWDVNEQFF. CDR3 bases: TGTGCCAGCAGCCCCCCGTGGGATGTCAATGAGCAGTTCTTC.